These 13 T cell receptor beta chains share one sample of origin, sequenced in a study of blood T cells in healthy people across ages (dated by TCRdb to about 2015). The library was prepared using 5' RACE. TCRdb records Illumina HiSeq 2500 as the sequencer. The second PCR ran for about 6 to 12 cycles and used a J-beta primer mix along with a sample-barcoded 5' primer. Starting from the raw public reads, TCRdb applied fastp trimming at Q25, assembled clones with MiXCR and retained in-frame beta chains. Each entry is one CDR3 protein sequence, shown with its most common DNA and genes. This sample lists over 500,000 distinct CDR3 sequences; roughly a quarter were detected once. Approximately 3.3% of the sample belongs to the ten largest clones. These sequences were also reported in another study, on T cells of mothers and their children.

Sequences were obtained from blood. All receptors derive from a boy aged 2 to 10 in good health.

The chain recombines TRBV5-1 with TRBJ2-7; tentatively, D is TRBD1 (6 bases). Germline-derived CDR1 and CDR2 are SGHRS and YFSETQ. V was trimmed by 1 base and J by 2 bases, leaving 10 bases between them. The CDR3 contains 14 residues. Here the CDR3 DNA reads TGCGCCAGCAGCTTGAGGGACACCACCTACGAGCAGTACTTC. It is translated as CASSLRDTTYEQYF.

This chain links TRBV3-1 with TRBJ2-1; D not resolved. Trimming took 1 base from V and 0 from J, leaving 7 bases between them. Germline V gene data show CDR1 as LGHDT and CDR2 as YNNKEL (reference sequence). The CDR3 loop spans 15 amino acids. The CDR3 DNA is TGTGCCAGCAGCCAAGGGCCTAGCTCCTACAATGAGCAGTTCTTC. As protein: CASSQGPSSYNEQFF.

This chain connects TRBV24-1 to TRBJ2-1; D uncertain. CDR1 KGHDR and CDR2 SFDVKD come from the germline V gene. V lost 5 bases, J lost 6 bases, and 7 bases lay in between. The CDR3 totals 12 residues. The CDR3 region has the DNA TGTGCCACCAGTGGCCGGATCAATGAGCAGTTCTTC. As protein: CATSGRINEQFF.

V and J are TRBV10-3 and TRBJ2-5; 14 bases are a match to TRBD2. The germline V gene has CDR1 ENHRY and CDR2 SYGVKD. J gave up 2 bases and V 4 bases, and 3 bases lay outside the gene matches. This CDR3 is 16 amino acids long. CDR3 coding DNA: TGTGCCATCAGTGTAGGACTAGCGGGGGGACAAGAGACCCAGTACTTC. It translates to CAISVGLAGGQETQYF.

The chain carries TRBV29-1 and TRBJ2-1, with 9 bases lining up with TRBD1. CDR3 size: 16 residues. From germline, CDR1 is SQVTM and CDR2 ANQGSEA. Trimming removed 4 bases from V and 5 bases from J; junction bases left unmatched: 12. The CDR3 DNA follows: TGCAGCGTTGTCCAAGACGGGACAGGGACTAACAATGAGCAGTTCTTC. Translation: CSVVQDGTGTNNEQFF.

This chain connects TRBV28 to TRBJ1-5, with D possibly being TRBD1 (5 bases). Per germline, CDR1 MDHEN and CDR2 SYDVKM. The CDR3 totals 15 residues. The V gene lost 4 bases and the J gene lost 6 bases, with 16 bases spanning the gap. CDR3 DNA: TGTGCCAGCAGTTCCGGGGGGACCTTCGGTCAGCCCCAGCATTTT. Amino acids: CASSSGGTFGQPQHF. Drawing the rest from reference TRBV28 and TRBJ1-5, the complete variable domain is DVKVTQSSRYLVKRTGEKVFLECVQDMDHENMFWYRQDPGLGLRLIYFSYDVKMKEKGDIPEGYSVSREKKERFSLILESASTNQTSMYLCASSSGGTFGQPQHFGDGTRLSIL.

This clonotype appeared many times. The V and J genes are TRBV7-6 and TRBJ1-1, with 9 bases that match TRBD1. V dropped 6 bases and J dropped 3; count of bases not matched to a gene: 8. The CDR3 totals 15 residues. CDR1 SGHVS and CDR2 FNYEAQ come from the germline V gene. The DNA of the CDR3 is TGTGCCAGCAGTAAGAACAGGGGGCCGGACACTGAAGCTTTCTTT. Translating gives CASSKNRGPDTEAFF. Looking up the rest from reference TRBV7-6 and TRBJ1-1 gives the full variable domain: GAGVSQSPRYKVTKRGQDVALRCDPISGHVSLYWYRQALGQGPEFLTYFNYEAQQDKSGLPNDRFSAERPEGSISTLTIQRTEQRDSAMYRCASSKNRGPDTEAFFGQGTRLTVV.

This clonotype is a singleton in its sample. This sequence joins TRBV19 and TRBJ2-1; either TRBD1 or TRBD2 may supply D (5 bases each). Trimming took 10 bases from V and 8 from J, leaving 15 bases between them. CDR1 is LNHDA and CDR2 is SQIVND in the germline V gene (reference sequence). The CDR3 runs to 12 residues. This CDR3 is CATGFGTDEQFF. CDR3 nucleotides: TGTGCCACTGGGTTTGGGACCGATGAGCAGTTCTTC.

This clonotype has a handful of counts. The chain employs TRBV12-5 and TRBJ1-1, with 9 bases fitting TRBD1. Looked up from germline, CDR1 is LGHNT and CDR2 is FRNRAP. This CDR3 is built from 11 residues. The DNA of the CDR3 is TGTGCGGGACAGGGAACAACTGAAGCTTTCTTT. It yields the protein CAGQGTTEAFF.

The chain uses TRBV12-3 or TRBV12-4 and TRBJ2-4, with D maybe TRBD1 (9 bases). The CDR3 loop spans 17 amino acids. Trimming cost V 6 bases and J 2 bases, with 20 bases left between them. In DNA form, the CDR3 reads TGTGCCAGCAGCCGGGGGGGGGACAGGGTTACCAAAAACATTCAGTACTTC. This translates into CASSRGGDRVTKNIQYF.

The V call is TRBV4-3, the J call TRBJ2-6, with TRBD2 as a possible D gene (5 bases). Germline V gene sequence: CDR1 LGHNA, CDR2 YSLEER. With 0 bases removed from V and 0 bases from J, the gap between germline ends came to 12 bases. The CDR3 is 18 amino acids. CDR3 in amino acids: CASSQDPDSVSGANVLTF. The CDR3 DNA is TGCGCCAGCAGCCAAGATCCCGATAGCGTCTCTGGGGCCAACGTCCTGACTTTC.

This rearrangement joins TRBV6-5 to TRBJ2-5; TRBD1 aligns across 10 bases. The CDR3 totals 15 residues. The junction had 2 bases not matched to a gene; V was cut back by 2 bases and J by 2 bases. Germline V CDR1 and CDR2: MNHEY, SVGAGI. CDR3 region: CASSYGTGDQETQYF. The CDR3 DNA is TGTGCCAGCAGTTACGGGACAGGGGATCAAGAGACCCAGTACTTC.

This clonotype was counted only a few times. This chain connects TRBV20-1 to TRBJ2-7; weak D call: TRBD1 (5 bases). The CDR3 consists of 13 residues. CDR1 and CDR2 from the germline V gene are DFQATT and SNEGSKA (reference sequence). Trimming removed 6 bases at V and 2 bases at J, with 14 bases between. The CDR3 DNA follows: TGCAGTGCGGCGACAGACACCACCTACGAGCAGTACTTC. As protein: CSAATDTTYEQYF.